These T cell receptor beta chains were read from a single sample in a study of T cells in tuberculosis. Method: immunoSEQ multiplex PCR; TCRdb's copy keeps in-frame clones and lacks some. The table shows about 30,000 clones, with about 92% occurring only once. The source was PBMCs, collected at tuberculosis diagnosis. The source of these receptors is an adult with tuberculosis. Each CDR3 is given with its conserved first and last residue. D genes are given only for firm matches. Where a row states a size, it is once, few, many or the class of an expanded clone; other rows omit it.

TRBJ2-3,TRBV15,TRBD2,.,CATSRDGGADTQYF,TGTGCCACCAGCAGAGATGGGGGGGCAGATACGCAGTATTTT
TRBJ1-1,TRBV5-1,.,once,CASSLVAGNLNTEAFF,TGCGCCAGCAGCTTGGTAGCAGGGAACCTGAACACTGAAGCTTTCTTT
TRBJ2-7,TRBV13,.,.,CASSLSSYEQYF,TGTGCCAGCAGCTTGAGCTCCTACGAGCAGTACTTC
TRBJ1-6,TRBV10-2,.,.,CASSESPRGSPLHF,TGCGCCAGCAGTGAATCCCCTCGGGGTTCACCCCTCCACTTT
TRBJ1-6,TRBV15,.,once,CATSRVPGRTSPLHF,TGTGCCACCAGCAGAGTCCCAGGGCGAACTTCACCCCTCCACTTT
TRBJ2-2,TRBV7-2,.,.,CASSLVVSDIITGELFF,TGTGCCAGCAGCTTAGTCGTTTCGGACATAATCACCGGGGAGCTGTTTTTT
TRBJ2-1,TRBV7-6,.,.,CASSFRGGSYGDEQFF,TGTGCCAGCAGCTTTCGCGGAGGGTCCTATGGGGATGAGCAGTTCTTC
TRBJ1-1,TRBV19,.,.,CASSNGRVPTEAFF,TGTGCCAGTAGTAACGGGAGGGTTCCCACTGAAGCTTTCTTT
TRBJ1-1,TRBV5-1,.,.,CASSGRGSDTEAFF,TGCGCCAGCTCAGGGAGGGGAAGCGACACTGAAGCTTTCTTT
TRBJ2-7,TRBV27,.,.,CASSLSEARHGEQYF,TGTGCCAGCAGTTTATCAGAGGCGAGGCACGGGGAGCAGTACTTC
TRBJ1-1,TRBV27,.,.,CASTGIPPATEAFF,TGTGCCAGCACAGGGATCCCGCCGGCCACTGAAGCTTTCTTT
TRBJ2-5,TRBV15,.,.,CATSRLRAGETQYF,TGTGCCACCAGCAGACTCAGGGCCGGAGAGACCCAGTACTTC
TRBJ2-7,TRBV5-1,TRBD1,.,CASSLRTGETYEQYF,TGCGCCAGCAGCCTAAGGACAGGGGAGACGTACGAGCAGTACTTC
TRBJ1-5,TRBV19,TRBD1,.,CASIRTGISNQPQHF,TGTGCCAGTATCCGGACAGGAATTAGCAATCAGCCCCAGCATTTT
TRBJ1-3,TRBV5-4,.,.,CASSSTVGNTIYF,TGTGCCAGCAGCTCGACAGTGGGAAACACCATATATTTT
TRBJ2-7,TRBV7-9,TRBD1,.,CASSQGQGAYEQYF,TGTGCCAGCAGCCAAGGACAGGGAGCATACGAGCAGTACTTC
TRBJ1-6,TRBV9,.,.,CASSVDQGPYSPLHF,TGTGCCAGCAGCGTAGATCAGGGTCCTTATTCACCCCTCCACTTT
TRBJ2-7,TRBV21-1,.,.,CASSKALPGQGNHEQYF,TGTGCCAGCAGCAAAGCGCTTCCCGGACAGGGTAACCACGAGCAGTACTTC
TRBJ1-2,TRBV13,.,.,CASSAGTSTYGYTF,TGTGCCAGCAGCGCGGGGACCAGTACTTATGGCTACACCTTC
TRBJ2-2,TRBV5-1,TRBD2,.,CASSPPSGRDNTGELFF,TGCGCCAGCAGCCCTCCTAGCGGGAGGGATAACACCGGGGAGCTGTTTTTT
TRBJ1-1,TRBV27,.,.,CASKMRSWGDYTEAFF,TGTGCCAGCAAGATGAGGTCCTGGGGAGACTACACTGAAGCTTTCTTT
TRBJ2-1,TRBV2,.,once,CASISGESYNEQFF,TGTGCCAGCATATCGGGAGAAAGCTACAATGAGCAGTTCTTC
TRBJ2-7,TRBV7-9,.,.,CASSPLSGGLSYEQYF,TGTGCCAGCAGTCCCCTGTCGGGCGGACTCTCCTACGAGCAGTACTTC
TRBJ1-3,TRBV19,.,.,CASSIGDNPGNTIYF,TGTGCCAGTAGTATTGGGGACAACCCTGGAAACACCATATATTTT